Shown below are 21 T cell receptor beta chains from a single sample sequenced in a study of blood T cells in healthy people across ages. A J-beta primer mix and a sample-barcoded 5' primer were used in a second PCR of roughly 6 to 12 cycles. TCRdb analysed the 5' RACE reads with MiXCR anew, one entry per CDR3 protein. The sample records 730,000 or so distinct CDR3 sequences, roughly 43% being singletons. Sequenced input: blood. The receptors were sampled from a woman between 55 and 75 years old in good health.

In the case of this clonotype: One junction end does not reproduce the germline sequence, and a read error may be involved. The rearrangement joins TRBV9 to TRBJ2-6; 7 nucleotides line up with TRBD2. Per germline, CDR1 SGDLS and CDR2 YYNGEE. The CDR3 has 19 amino acids. The CDR3 region is CASSFQLTSRVGGANVPTF. As DNA, the CDR3 is TGTGCCAGCAGCTTCCAGTTGACTAGCCGGGTTGGTGGGGCCAACGTCCCGACTTTC.

The chain couples TRBV29-1 to TRBJ2-1, with D unclear. TRBJ2-7 explains the end of the DNA better; the J call may be wrong. Per germline, CDR1 SQVTM and CDR2 ANQGSEA. The CDR3 is 15 residues long. The CDR3, as DNA: TGCAGCGTTGATACTTCCCGCAGCTCCTACAATGAGCAGTACTTC. Protein product: CSVDTSRSSYNEQYF.

At least ten counts were recorded for this clonotype. V gene TRBV20-1 combines with J gene TRBJ2-3; D possibly uses TRBD1 or TRBD2 (7 bases each). The CDR3 totals 14 residues. The ends were cut back, 3 bases at V and 2 bases at J, with 12 bases in the middle. The germline gives CDR1 DFQATT, CDR2 SNEGSKA (reference sequence). The CDR3 reads CSASRGGNTDTQYF. The CDR3 bases are TGCAGTGCTAGCAGGGGGGGCAACACAGATACGCAGTATTTT.

For this clonotype: It may be a read error: a sequence one base away is much more abundant. The chain combines TRBV27 with TRBJ1-2; 8 nucleotides agree with TRBD1. CDR3 length equals 11 residues. CDR1 is MNHEY and CDR2 is SMNVEV in the germline V gene (reference sequence). Trimming removed 8 bases from V and 8 bases from J; junction bases left unmatched: 4. CDR3 amino acids: CASGTGLGYTF. The CDR3 coding sequence is TGTGCCAGCGGGACAGGCCTAGGCTACACCTTC.

The CDR3 here is CASSYSSRDEQYF. As DNA, the CDR3 is TGTGCCAGCAGTTACTCATCCAGGGACGAGCAGTACTTC. The chain carries TRBV6-2 or TRBV6-3 and TRBJ2-5; tentative D call: TRBD1 (5 bases). The end of the DNA is better explained by TRBJ2-7, so the J call may be wrong. CDR1 and CDR2 (germline): MNHEY, SVGEGT. This CDR3 region has 13 residues.

This rearrangement joins TRBV6-2 or TRBV6-3 to TRBJ2-1; TRBD1 matches at 7 bases. J gave up 10 bases and V 6 bases, and 15 bases lay outside the gene matches. CDR3 size: 15 residues. Germline-derived CDR1 and CDR2 are MNHEY and SVGEGT. CDR3 bases: TGTGCCAGCAGAGCTCCCGGGACAGAAGGCTACGAGCAGTTCTTC. Its protein is CASRAPGTEGYEQFF.

The table lists this clonotype with many counts. The chain is built from TRBV12-3 or TRBV12-4 and TRBJ2-3, with 8 bases that match TRBD2. CDR3 length equals 16 residues. With V trimmed by 1 base and J by 2 bases, 5 bases remained unmatched. The CDR3 sequence: CASSLVSGVFTDTQYF. The DNA of the CDR3 is TGTGCCAGCAGTTTAGTTAGCGGGGTCTTCACAGATACGCAGTATTTT.

The rearrangement joins TRBV21-1 to TRBJ2-1. TRBV21-1 is given as a pseudogene. The CDR3 contains 11 residues. The CDR3 region is CASSKARSQFF. The DNA for the CDR3 is TGTGCCAGCAGCAAAGCGCGTTCGCAGTTCTTC.

For the CDR3, the DNA is TGTGCCATCAGTCCGGGACAGGTGGGCGCAACTAATGAAAAACTGTTTTTT. Its translation is CAISPGQVGATNEKLFF. This rearrangement joins TRBV10-3 to TRBJ1-4; 8 bases line up with TRBD1. Germline values: CDR1 ENHRY, CDR2 SYGVKD. Unmatched junction bases numbered 8, after V lost 5 bases and J lost 0 bases. The CDR3 totals 17 residues.

DNA for the CDR3: TGCAGTGCCCTCGGACTAGTGGCCTGCGAGCAGTACTTC. Protein sequence: CSALGLVACEQYF. The chain is built from TRBV20-1 and TRBJ2-4; TRBD2 matches 7 bases. The J call may be incorrect, as the DNA end agrees better with TRBJ2-7. The CDR3 extends over 13 amino acids. Germline CDR1 reads DFQATT; CDR2 reads SNEGSKA (reference sequence).

The table lists this clonotype with a few counts. J is TRBJ1-6 and V is TRBV7-9, with a possible D match to TRBD1 (6 bases). The V gene lost 3 bases and the J gene lost 7 bases, with 16 bases spanning the gap. CDR3 length equals 16 residues. CDR1 is SEHNR, CDR2 FQNEAQ, per germline (reference sequence). The CDR3 protein is CASSFPEGGANSPLHF. CDR3 nucleotides: TGTGCCAGCAGCTTCCCCGAGGGGGGTGCGAATTCACCCCTCCACTTT.

This clonotype showed up just a few times. The V gene is TRBV6-6, the J gene TRBJ2-5; 12 positions agree with TRBD2. V dropped 6 bases and J dropped 4; count of bases not matched to a gene: 9. CDR3 length: 16 residues. CDR1 is MNHNY, CDR2 SVGAGI, per germline (reference sequence). CDR3 sequence (DNA): TGTGCCAGCAGCTCAGGGACTAGCGGGTTTATAGAGACCCAGTACTTC. It is translated as CASSSGTSGFIETQYF.

The chain combines TRBV20-1 with TRBJ1-2; possible D gene TRBD1, 5 bases. Trimming removed 5 bases from V and 2 bases from J, with 18 bases in between. This CDR3 region has 15 residues. The germline V gene has CDR1 DFQATT and CDR2 SNEGSKA (reference sequence). The CDR3 DNA reads TGCAGTGCTGAACCCGGACATCAAGAGAACTATGGCTACACCTTC. This gives the protein CSAEPGHQENYGYTF.

Comments on this clonotype: A read error may be the cause here, since a much bigger clone is one base away. This chain uses TRBV18 with TRBJ2-1, with 7 bases lining up with TRBD1. The J call may be faulty, since TRBJ2-7 better matches the DNA end. There are 16 residues in the CDR3. Germline assignment: CDR1 KGHSH and CDR2 LQKENI. The CDR3 protein is CASSPYEGASYNEQYF. CDR3 DNA sequence: TGTGCCAGCTCACCCTATGAGGGGGCGAGCTACAATGAGCAGTACTTC.

This clonotype was detected once. The chain has TRBV7-3 and TRBJ2-1, with D possibly being TRBD1 or TRBD2 (5 bases each). The CDR3 length is 15 residues. Trimming left V 1 base short and J 2 bases short, with 9 bases between. Germline CDR1 reads SGHTA; CDR2 reads FQGTGA. The CDR3 sequence: CASSLISGPYNEQFF. CDR3 DNA: TGTGCCAGCAGCTTAATCTCGGGGCCCTACAATGAGCAGTTCTTC.

For the CDR3, the DNA is TGCAGTGCCTTAGGACTAGCGGCAGCGGGCCGCACCCAGTTCTTC. Residues: CSALGLAAAGRTQFF. The gene calls are TRBV20-1 and TRBJ2-1, with 10 bases lining up with TRBD2. In germline, CDR1 is DFQATT, CDR2 SNEGSKA (reference sequence). J lost 13 bases, V lost 6 bases, and 18 bases had no gene match. CDR3 length: 15 residues.

This clonotype was seen repeatedly, ten times or more. The J gene is TRBJ1-5, the V gene TRBV12-3 or TRBV12-4, with 7 bases identical to TRBD1. Germline trimming cut 5 bases from V and 3 bases from J; bases unmatched to any gene: 7. This CDR3 spans 15 amino acids. CDR3 protein: CASSPGQDHNQPQHF. The CDR3 DNA reads TGTGCCAGCAGTCCAGGACAGGACCACAATCAGCCCCAGCATTTT.

CDR3 residues: CASSFGGPPTDTQYF. The CDR3 DNA follows: TGTGCCAGCAGTTTCGGAGGACCTCCCACAGATACGCAGTATTTT. The chain uses TRBV28 and TRBJ2-3; possible D gene TRBD2, 5 bases. Trimming shortened V by 3 bases and J by 2 bases, and 12 bases separated the two germline ends. The CDR3 runs to 15 residues. Germline values: CDR1 MDHEN, CDR2 SYDVKM.

Comments on this clonotype: A much more abundant neighbour one base away suggests this may be a read error. J is TRBJ2-1 and V is TRBV2; 7 bases are a match to TRBD2. Germline lookup yields CDR1 SNHLY and CDR2 FYNNEI. CDR3 length: 13 residues. Trimming cost V 7 bases and J 10 bases; bases outside gene matches: 10. The CDR3 is CASTGPTSVEQFF. CDR3 coding DNA: TGTGCCAGCACCGGGCCAACTAGCGTGGAGCAGTTCTTC.

In this sample, this clonotype turned up a few times. This sequence joins TRBV7-9 and TRBJ2-7, with D hard to call. CDR3 size: 14 residues. Per the germline V gene, CDR1 is SEHNR and CDR2 is FQNEAQ (reference sequence). V lost 5 bases, J lost 3 bases, and 14 bases lay in between. CDR3 region: CASSNVGRNYEQYF. Here the CDR3 DNA reads TGTGCCAGCAGCAACGTTGGCAGAAACTACGAGCAGTACTTC.

In its sample, this clonotype was seen a few times. CDR3 amino acids: CASSSWGQTNEKLFF. In nucleotides, the CDR3 is TGTGCCAGCAGCTCCTGGGGACAAACTAATGAAAAACTGTTTTTT. This chain connects TRBV7-9 to TRBJ1-4, with D perhaps matching TRBD1 (6 bases). The CDR3 has 15 amino acids. V lost 4 bases and J 1 base, leaving 10 bases between the germline ends. Germline V lookup: CDR1 SEHNR, CDR2 FQNEAQ (reference sequence).